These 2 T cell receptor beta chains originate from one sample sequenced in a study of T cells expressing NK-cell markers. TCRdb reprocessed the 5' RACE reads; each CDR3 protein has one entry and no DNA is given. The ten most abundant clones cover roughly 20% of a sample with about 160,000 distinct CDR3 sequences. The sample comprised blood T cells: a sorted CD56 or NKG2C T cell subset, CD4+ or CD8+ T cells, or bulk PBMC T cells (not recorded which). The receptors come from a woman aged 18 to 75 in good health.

The CDR3 sequence: CASGGTDEKLFF. The genes are TRBV2 and TRBJ1-4; the TCRdb call, TRBD1, lacks DNA for checking. CDR1 is SNHLY, CDR2 FYNNEI, per germline. This CDR3 has 12 amino acids.

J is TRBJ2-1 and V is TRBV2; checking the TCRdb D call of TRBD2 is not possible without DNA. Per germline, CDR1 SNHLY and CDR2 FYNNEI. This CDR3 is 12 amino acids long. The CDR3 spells CASSEELAEQFF.